A single sample gave rise to the 4 T cell receptor beta chains below, sequenced in a study of resident and recirculating memory T cells in vitiligo. The repertoire was sequenced with immunoSEQ multiplex PCR; TCRdb's copy has only in-frame clones and lacks some. The repertoire has around 78,000 clones, approximately 90% of them found once; the top ten carry about 5%. The sample was blood. Receptors originate from a male donor with vitiligo.

A single count supports this clone. V gene TRBV28 combines with J gene TRBJ1-2; D possibly corresponds to TRBD1 (5 bases). CDR3 size: 15 residues. Trimming took 3 bases from V and 2 from J, leaving 13 bases between them. Germline CDR1 MDHEN, CDR2 SYDVKM. The chain's CDR3 is CASSLRAGRNYGYTF. The DNA of the CDR3 is TGTGCCAGCAGTTTGCGGGCAGGGAGGAACTATGGCTACACCTTC.

J is TRBJ1-1 and V is TRBV9; tentative D call: TRBD1 (5 bases). Germline CDR1 is SGDLS and CDR2 is YYNGEE. With 4 bases removed from V and 5 bases from J, the gap between germline ends came to 18 bases. The CDR3 is made up of 15 amino acids. The CDR3 region is CASSPLGGGRTEAFF. In DNA form, the CDR3 reads TGTGCCAGCAGCCCCCTTGGGGGGGGGAGGACTGAAGCTTTCTTT.

The rearrangement links TRBV28 to TRBJ1-1; weak D call: TRBD1 (6 bases). This CDR3 region has 14 residues. Trimming stripped 6 bases from V and 5 bases from J, with 16 bases between. Per germline, CDR1 MDHEN and CDR2 SYDVKM. CDR3 DNA sequence: TGTGCCAGCAGCACCCAGGGGCTTAAAACTGAAGCTTTCTTT. Translated: CASSTQGLKTEAFF.

The genes are TRBV19 and TRBJ1-5; the D gene is possibly TRBD1 (6 bases). Trimming removed 7 bases from V and 1 base from J, with 11 bases in between. Germline lookup yields CDR1 LNHDA and CDR2 SQIVND (reference sequence). This CDR3 has 14 amino acids. Written as DNA, the CDR3 is TGTGCCAGTACCTTCGGACAGAGCAATCAGCCCCAGCATTTT. Protein: CASTFGQSNQPQHF.